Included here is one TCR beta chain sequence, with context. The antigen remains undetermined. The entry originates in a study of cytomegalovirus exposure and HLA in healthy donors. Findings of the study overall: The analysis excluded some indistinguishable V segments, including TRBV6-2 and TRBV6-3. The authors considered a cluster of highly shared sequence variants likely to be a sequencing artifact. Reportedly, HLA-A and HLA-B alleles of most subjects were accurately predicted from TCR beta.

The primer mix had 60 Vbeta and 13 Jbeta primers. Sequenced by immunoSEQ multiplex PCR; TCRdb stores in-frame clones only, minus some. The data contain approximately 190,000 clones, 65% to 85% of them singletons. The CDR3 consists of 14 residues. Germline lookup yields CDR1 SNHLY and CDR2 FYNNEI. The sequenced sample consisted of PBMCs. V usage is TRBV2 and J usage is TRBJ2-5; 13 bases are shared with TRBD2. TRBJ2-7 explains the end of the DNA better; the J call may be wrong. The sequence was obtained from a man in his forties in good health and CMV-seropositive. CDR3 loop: CASSALAGGPEQYF. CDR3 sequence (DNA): TGTGCCAGCAGTGCACTAGCGGGAGGGCCCGAGCAGTACTTC.